Sequencing of this T cell receptor beta chain was carried out in a study of Ad26.COV2.S vaccination and SARS-CoV-2 variants. Some clones are missing from TCRdb's copy, which holds only in-frame ones; the method was immunoSEQ multiplex PCR. Among approximately 480,000 clones listed, around 85% were seen once. A note on this clone: Because the CDR3 is missing its conserved closing phenylalanine or tryptophan, this is likely a read error. The limits of the CDR3 on the DNA are not certain, so only TCRdb's listed CDR3 is given.

The sample's treatment: some 19 received Ad26.COV2.S at low or high dose, single or two shots; about 5 received placebo; per-sample allocation not given. The study sampled participants on day 63 after the first vaccine or placebo injection. An Ad26 vector expressing Wuhan-strain SARS-CoV-2 spike constituted the vaccine. 8 amino acids form the CDR3, both terminal residues included. Germline CDR1 reads LNHDA; CDR2 reads SQIVND (reference sequence). This clonotype originated in a person aged 18-65 years who received the Ad26.COV2.S COVID-19 vaccine or a placebo. The chain has TRBV19 and TRBJ2-7; the D call TRBD1 from the table was never checked on the DNA. The sample consisted of peripheral blood, taken in a trial of Ad26.COV2.S vaccine versus placebo. Here the CDR3 reads CASSLRGS.